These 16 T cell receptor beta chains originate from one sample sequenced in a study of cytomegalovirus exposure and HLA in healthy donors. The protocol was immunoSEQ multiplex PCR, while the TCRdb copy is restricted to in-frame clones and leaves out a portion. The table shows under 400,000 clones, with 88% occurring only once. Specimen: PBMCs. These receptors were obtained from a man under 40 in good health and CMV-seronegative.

CDR3 in amino acids: CASSFGTLSNQPQHF. CDR3 coding DNA: TGTGCCAGCAGCTTCGGGACTCTGAGCAATCAGCCCCAGCATTTT. The chain couples TRBV5-5 to TRBJ1-5; maybe TRBD1 (5 bases). V shed 2 bases and J shed 1 base, with 10 bases lying between them. This CDR3 contains 15 residues. The V gene's germline CDR1 is SGHKS and CDR2 YYEKEE (reference sequence).

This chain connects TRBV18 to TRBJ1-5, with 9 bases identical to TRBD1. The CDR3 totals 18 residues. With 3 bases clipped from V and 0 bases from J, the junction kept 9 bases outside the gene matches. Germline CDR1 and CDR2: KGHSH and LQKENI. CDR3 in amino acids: CASSPGQGGVYSNQPQHF. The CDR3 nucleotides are TGTGCCAGCTCACCGGGACAGGGAGGGGTATATAGCAATCAGCCCCAGCATTTT.

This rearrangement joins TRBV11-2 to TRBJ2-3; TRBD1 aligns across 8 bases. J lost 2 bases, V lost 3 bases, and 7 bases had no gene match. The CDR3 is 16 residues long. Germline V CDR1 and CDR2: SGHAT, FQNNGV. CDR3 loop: CASSLPPTGATDTQYF. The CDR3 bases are TGTGCCAGCAGCTTGCCCCCGACAGGGGCCACAGATACGCAGTATTTT.

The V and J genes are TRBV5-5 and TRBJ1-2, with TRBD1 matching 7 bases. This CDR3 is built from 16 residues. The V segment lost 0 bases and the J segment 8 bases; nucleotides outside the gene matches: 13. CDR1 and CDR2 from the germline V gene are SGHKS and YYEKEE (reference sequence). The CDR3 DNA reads TGTGCCAGCAGCTTGGAAGGGGGCGCTGGGAATAGGGGCTACACCTTC. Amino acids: CASSLEGGAGNRGYTF.

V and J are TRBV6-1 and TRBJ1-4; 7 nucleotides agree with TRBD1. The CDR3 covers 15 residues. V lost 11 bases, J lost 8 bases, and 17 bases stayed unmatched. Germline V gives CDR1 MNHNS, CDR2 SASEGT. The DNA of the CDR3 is TGTGCCGGGAACAGGGGCCACGGCTCGGGGGAAAAACTGTTTTTT. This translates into CAGNRGHGSGEKLFF.

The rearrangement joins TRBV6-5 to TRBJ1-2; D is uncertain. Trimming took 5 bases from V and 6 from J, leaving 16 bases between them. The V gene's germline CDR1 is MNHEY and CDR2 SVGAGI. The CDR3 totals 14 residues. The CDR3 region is CASSHGVGRNGYTF. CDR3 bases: TGTGCCAGCAGTCACGGGGTAGGGAGGAATGGCTACACCTTC.

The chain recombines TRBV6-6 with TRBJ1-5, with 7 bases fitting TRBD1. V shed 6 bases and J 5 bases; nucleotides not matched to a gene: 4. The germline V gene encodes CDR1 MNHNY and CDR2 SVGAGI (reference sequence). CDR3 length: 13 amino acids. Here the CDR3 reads CASRITGDQPQHF. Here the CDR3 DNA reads TGTGCCAGCAGGATTACAGGGGATCAGCCCCAGCATTTT.

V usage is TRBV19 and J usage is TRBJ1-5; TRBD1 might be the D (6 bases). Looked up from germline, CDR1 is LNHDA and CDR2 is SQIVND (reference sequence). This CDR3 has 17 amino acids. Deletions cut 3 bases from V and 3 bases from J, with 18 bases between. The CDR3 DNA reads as TGTGCCAGTAGTATCTGGTCAGGGGTGGGCATCAATCAGCCCCAGCATTTT. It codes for CASSIWSGVGINQPQHF.

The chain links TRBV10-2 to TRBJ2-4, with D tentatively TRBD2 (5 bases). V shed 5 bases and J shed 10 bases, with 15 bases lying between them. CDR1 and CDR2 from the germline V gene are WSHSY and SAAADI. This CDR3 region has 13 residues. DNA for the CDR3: TGCGCCAGCAGTCTCTCGGGGTCCCTTATTCAGTACTTC. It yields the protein CASSLSGSLIQYF.

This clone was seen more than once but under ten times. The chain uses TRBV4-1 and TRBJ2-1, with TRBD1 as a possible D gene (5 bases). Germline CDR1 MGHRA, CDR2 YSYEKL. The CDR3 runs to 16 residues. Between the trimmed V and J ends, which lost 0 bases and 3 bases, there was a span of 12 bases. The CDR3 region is CASSQDWGLNYNEQFF. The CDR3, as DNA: TGCGCCAGCAGCCAAGACTGGGGCCTCAACTACAATGAGCAGTTCTTC.

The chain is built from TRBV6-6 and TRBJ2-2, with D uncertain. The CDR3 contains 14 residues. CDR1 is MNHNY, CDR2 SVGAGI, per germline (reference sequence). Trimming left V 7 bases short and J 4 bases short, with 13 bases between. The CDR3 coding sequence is TGTGCCAGCAACACACCCTCTAGCACCGGGGAGCTGTTTTTT. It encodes CASNTPSSTGELFF.

The CDR3 region is CASRKVGPVGNTEAFF. CDR3 nucleotides: TGTGCCAGCAGAAAGGTGGGCCCAGTGGGGAACACTGAAGCTTTCTTT. This chain connects TRBV5-6 to TRBJ1-1; no reliable D call. Germline CDR1 is SGHDT and CDR2 is YYEEEE. V was trimmed by 5 bases and J by 1 base, leaving 18 bases between them. This CDR3 contains 16 residues.

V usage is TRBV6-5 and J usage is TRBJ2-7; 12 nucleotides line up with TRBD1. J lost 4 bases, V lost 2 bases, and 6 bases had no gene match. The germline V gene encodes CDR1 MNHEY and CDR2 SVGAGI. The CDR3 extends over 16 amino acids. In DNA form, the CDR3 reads TGTGCCAGCAGTTACCAACCGGGACAGGGGGCTTACGAGCAGTACTTC. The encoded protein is CASSYQPGQGAYEQYF.

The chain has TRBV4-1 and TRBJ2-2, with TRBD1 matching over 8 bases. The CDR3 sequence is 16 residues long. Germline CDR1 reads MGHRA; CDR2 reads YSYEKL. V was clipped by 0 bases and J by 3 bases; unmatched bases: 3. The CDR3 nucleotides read TGCGCCAGCAGCCAAGAGGCAGGGGGCCACACCGGGGAGCTGTTTTTT. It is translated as CASSQEAGGHTGELFF.

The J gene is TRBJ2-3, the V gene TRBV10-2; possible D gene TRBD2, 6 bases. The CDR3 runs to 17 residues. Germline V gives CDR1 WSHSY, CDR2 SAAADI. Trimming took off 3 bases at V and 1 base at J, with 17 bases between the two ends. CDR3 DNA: TGCGCCAGCAGTGATCTTCTAGGCTCGGGGGGCACAGATACGCAGTATTTT. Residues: CASSDLLGSGGTDTQYF.

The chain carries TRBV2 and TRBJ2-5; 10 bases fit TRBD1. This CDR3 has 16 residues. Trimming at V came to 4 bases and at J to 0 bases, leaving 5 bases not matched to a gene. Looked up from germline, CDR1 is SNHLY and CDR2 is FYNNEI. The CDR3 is CASSVWGQGYQETQYF. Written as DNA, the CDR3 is TGTGCCAGCAGTGTGTGGGGACAGGGGTACCAAGAGACCCAGTACTTC.